Described below is a single T cell receptor beta chain sequence and its context. This specimen belongs to a study of blood T cell repertoires in COVID-19. The method was immunoSEQ multiplex PCR; TCRdb's version includes in-frame clones alone and lacks a portion of them. This sample has 100,000 to 150,000 clones; roughly 89% occur once, and the top ten carry 3.5% to 4%. The participants were between roughly 18 and 100 years old and came from 24 US areas. The origin of this receptor is a woman aged 25 to 39 who had recovered from COVID-19. What was sequenced was PBMCs or T cells enriched from blood (not recorded which).

The CDR3 bases are TGTGCCATCACCGGACCTTCGAATCGGGGTGCCTATGGCTACACCTTC. Its translation: CAITGPSNRGAYGYTF. V usage is TRBV10-3 and J usage is TRBJ1-2; D not resolved. This CDR3 has 16 amino acids. V was trimmed by 7 bases and J by 4 bases, leaving 22 bases between them. Germline V gene lookup returns CDR1 ENHRY and CDR2 SYGVKD.